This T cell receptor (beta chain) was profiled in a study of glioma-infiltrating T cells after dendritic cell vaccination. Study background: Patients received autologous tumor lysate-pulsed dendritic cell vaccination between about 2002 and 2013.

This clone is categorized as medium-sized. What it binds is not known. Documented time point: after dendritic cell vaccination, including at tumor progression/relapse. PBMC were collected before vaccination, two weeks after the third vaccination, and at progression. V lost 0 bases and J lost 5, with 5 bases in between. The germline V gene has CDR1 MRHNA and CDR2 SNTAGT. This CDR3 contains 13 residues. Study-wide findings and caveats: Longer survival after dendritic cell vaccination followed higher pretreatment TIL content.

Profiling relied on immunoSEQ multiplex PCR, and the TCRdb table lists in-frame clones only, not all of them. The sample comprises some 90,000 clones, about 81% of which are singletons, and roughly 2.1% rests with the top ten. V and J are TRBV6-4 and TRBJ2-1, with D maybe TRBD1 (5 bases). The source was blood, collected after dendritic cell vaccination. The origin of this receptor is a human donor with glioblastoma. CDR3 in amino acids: CASSDSDNNEQFF. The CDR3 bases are TGTGCCAGCAGTGACTCGGACAACAATGAGCAGTTCTTC.